The 7 T cell receptor beta chains below were found in one sample sequenced in a study of T cells in Graves' hyperthyroidism and ophthalmopathy (dated by TCRdb to the late 2010s). The library was prepared using multiplex PCR. The sequencing machine was an Illumina HiSeq 2000. The TCR beta CDR3 regions were amplified from the RNA transcripts. For the first round of RT-PCR on the TCR CDR3, the HTBI primer set was used together with the Qiagen OneStep RT-PCR kit. TCRdb ran its own pipeline on the public reads, namely fastp trimming at Q25 and MiXCR clone calling, and kept in-frame beta chains. Merged by CDR3 protein, the rows form single entries marked with the most common genes and DNA. Present in this sample are a few hundred thousand distinct CDR3 sequences, under 60% of which were seen just once. The ten largest make up around 20% of the sample. The sequencing input was peripheral blood or thyroid tissue (not recorded which). The receptors come from an adult woman with Graves' disease, either hyperthyroidism or ophthalmopathy (not recorded which).

Worth noting for this clonotype: A much larger clone lies one base from this, so it may be a read error. The DNA of the CDR3 is TGCAGTGCTTCCGGGACTAGCGTCTTTGGAGGGTCCTACGAGCAGTTCTTC. The encoded protein is CSASGTSVFGGSYEQFF. V usage is TRBV20-1 and J usage is TRBJ2-1, with TRBD2 identical over 10 bases. Germline values: CDR1 DFQATT, CDR2 SNEGSKA (reference sequence). The CDR3 sequence is 17 residues long. Trimming at V came to 5 bases and at J to 10 bases, leaving 20 bases not matched to a gene.

This clonotype came up many times. The rearrangement joins TRBV5-1 to TRBJ1-1, with a tentative D call TRBD1 (5 bases). The CDR3 is 16 residues long. The V end was cut by 7 bases, the J end by 0 bases, with 19 bases between. CDR1 and CDR2 from the germline V gene are SGHRS and YFSETQ. The CDR3 here is CASGLGAGNMNTEAFF. The CDR3 bases are TGCGCCAGCGGTCTCGGGGCAGGGAACATGAACACTGAAGCTTTCTTT.

V gene TRBV12-3 or TRBV12-4 combines with J gene TRBJ1-1; no clear D gene. This CDR3 has 15 residues. V dropped 3 bases and J dropped 4 bases, with 15 bases sitting between them. CDR3 region: CASSLVRHKGTEAFF. In DNA form, the CDR3 reads TGTGCCAGCAGTTTGGTCAGACACAAAGGCACTGAAGCTTTCTTT.

The table lists this clonotype with a count of one. The chain links TRBV5-4 to TRBJ1-1; a possible D gene is TRBD1 (6 bases). CDR1 is SGHNT, CDR2 YYREEE, per germline (reference sequence). The CDR3 runs to 14 residues. Trimming stripped 5 bases from V and 6 bases from J, with 17 bases between. Written as DNA, the CDR3 is TGTGCCAGCAGTGCCCCAAACAGGGTCCCTGAAGCTTTCTTT. Residues: CASSAPNRVPEAFF.

This clonotype was observed at least ten times. J is TRBJ1-3 and V is TRBV5-4; the D is unclear. Germline lookup yields CDR1 SGHNT and CDR2 YYREEE (reference sequence). This CDR3 contains 14 residues. V was pared by 6 bases and J by 0 bases, with 10 bases between. CDR3 nucleotide sequence: TGTGCCAGCAAACCTGTGACCTCTGGAAACACCATATATTTT. Translated: CASKPVTSGNTIYF.

This clonotype was detected many times. V is TRBV29-1 and J is TRBJ1-3; TRBD1 aligns across 8 bases. V dropped 6 bases and J dropped 2; count of bases not matched to a gene: 6. This CDR3 contains 14 residues. In germline, CDR1 is SQVTM, CDR2 ANQGSEA. The DNA for the CDR3 is TGCAGCGTACTCGACAGGGGCACTGGAAACACCATATATTTT. Amino acid sequence: CSVLDRGTGNTIYF.

This clonotype was recorded many times. At one of its ends the junction is not consistent with the germline gene, which may arise from a read error. The chain links TRBV7-9 to TRBJ1-1; TRBD1 might be the D (6 bases). CDR1 is SEHNR, CDR2 FQNEAQ, per germline (reference sequence). CDR3 length: 15 residues. CDR3: CASRLFVYRDGEAFF. As DNA, the CDR3 is TGTGCCAGCCGCTTATTCGTATACAGGGACGGTGAAGCTTTCTTT.